Here is one TCR beta chain with its context. Antigen unknown. The record originates from a study of T cell clones after liver transplantation. The wider study: Post-transplant blood was tracked for graft-donor-reactive T cell clones identified in a pre-transplant mixed lymphocyte reaction.

Here immunoSEQ multiplex PCR was the method, and the copy in TCRdb shows in-frame clones only, minus some. This table holds some 120,000 clones, 90% found once. General study findings and limits: Post-transplant time points were not standardized, so conclusions are preliminary. A larger donor-reactive than third-party decline suggested partial antigen-specific deletion.

The CDR3 is 14 residues long. Germline V lookup: CDR1 SGDLS, CDR2 YYNGEE. V lost 4 bases and J 3 bases, leaving 13 bases between the germline ends. The V call is TRBV9, the J call TRBJ1-1, with D uncertain. The source material was CD4+ T cells from blood, sampled 12 months after liver transplant. The receptor was isolated from a human patient who received a liver transplant. Some T cells here may be from the graft donor. The CDR3 DNA is TGTGCCAGCAGCCGAGCTAGTGGGGACACTGAAGCTTTCTTT. Residues: CASSRASGDTEAFF.